This TCR beta chain was found in a study of spatial heterogeneity in lung cancer. TCRdb re-derived calls from the 5' RACE reads in MiXCR, one entry per CDR3 protein. Among about 120,000 distinct CDR3 sequences listed, 9% to 15% were seen once. Time point defined: blood at routine non-recurrence follow-up after resection. In each case, whole RNA from tumor, nontumor lung or frozen PBMC was sequenced unsorted. CDR3 size: 14 residues. The V segment lost 0 bases and the J segment 6 bases; nucleotides outside the gene matches: 1. Germline CDR1 GTSNPN, CDR2 SVGIG (reference sequence). V is TRBV30 and J is TRBJ1-6; the match to TRBD1 covers 8 bases. The clonotype originates from a male donor with early-stage non-small cell lung cancer. Sample: PBMCs, taken at follow-up. Here the CDR3 reads CAWSVTGGNSPLHF. CDR3 DNA sequence: TGTGCCTGGAGTGTAACAGGGGGTAATTCACCCCTCCACTTT.